Detailed here is one T cell receptor beta chain. The data derive from a study of blood T cell repertoires in COVID-19. The overall study: Sources were T cells, B-cell-depleted T cells, or PBMCs; the material itself was cDNA or gDNA.

This CDR3 comprises 13 residues. Unmatched junction bases numbered 13, after V lost 7 bases and J lost 13 bases. Assay: immunoSEQ multiplex PCR; the TCRdb copy retains only in-frame clones and omits some. This sample has roughly 230,000 clones; less than 90% occur once, and the top ten carry around 1.6%. This receptor was obtained from a man aged 65 to 85 with acute or convalescent COVID-19. Sample: peripheral blood. The gene calls are TRBV12-3 or TRBV12-4 and TRBJ2-1; TRBD1 matches at 7 bases. The CDR3 loop reads CASILDGTAKQFF. The CDR3 DNA is TGTGCCAGCATCCTTGATGGGACAGCCAAACAGTTCTTC.